Listed below are T cell receptor beta chains from one sample, sequenced in a study of CD8+ T cells in alopecia areata. Here immunoSEQ multiplex PCR was the method, and the copy in TCRdb shows in-frame clones only, minus some. Here the sample spans 85,000 to 95,000 clones, about two thirds being singletons. The sample in question was CD8+ T cells sorted from blood, obtained at approximately week 45, from a patient treated with tofacitinib. All receptors derive from a human donor with alopecia areata. Both conserved end residues are part of each CDR3. D genes are given only for firm matches. Expanded clones get a size class; other rows say once, few or many, or leave the size out.

cdr3_length,v_call,clone_size,d_call,j_call,cdr3_aa,cdr3_nt
13,TRBV4-3,-,-,TRBJ1-1,CASSQDRNSEAFF,TGCGCCAGCAGCCAAGATAGGAACAGTGAAGCTTTCTTT
17,TRBV29-1,-,TRBD2,TRBJ2-1,CSVEDPSGASSYNEQFF,TGCAGCGTTGAAGATCCTAGCGGGGCGAGCTCCTACAATGAGCAGTTCTTC
14,TRBV10-3,-,-,TRBJ2-3,CAISEKDPTDTQYF,TGTGCCATCAGTGAAAAGGACCCCACAGATACGCAGTATTTT
17,TRBV6-4,-,TRBD2,TRBJ2-2,CASSDYRGGAGTGELFF,TGTGCCAGCAGTGACTACCGCGGGGGGGCCGGGACCGGGGAGCTGTTTTTT
16,TRBV4-3,-,-,TRBJ2-1,CASSPTFGSSYNEQFF,TGCGCCAGCAGCCCGACGTTTGGCAGCTCCTACAATGAGCAGTTCTTC
11,TRBV30,-,-,TRBJ2-7,CAWSGAYEQYF,TGTGCCTGGAGTGGTGCCTACGAGCAGTACTTC
14,TRBV4-3,-,-,TRBJ2-3,CASSQRWGTDTQYF,TGCGCCAGCAGCCAACGGTGGGGCACAGATACGCAGTATTTT
9,TRBV29-1,-,-,TRBJ1-1,CSDREMAFF,TGCAGCGACAGGGAAATGGCTTTCTTT
12,TRBV29-1,-,-,TRBJ1-2,CSVGQFEDGYTF,TGCAGCGTCGGGCAGTTTGAGGATGGCTACACCTTC
16,TRBV15,-,TRBD1,TRBJ2-7,CATSRYLNRGENEQYF,TGTGCCACCAGCAGGTACCTCAACAGGGGGGAGAACGAGCAGTACTTC
14,TRBV29-1,few,TRBD1,TRBJ2-1,CSADGQGLNNEQFF,TGCAGCGCAGATGGACAGGGGCTAAACAATGAGCAGTTCTTC
16,TRBV9,-,-,TRBJ2-4,CASSVGQGGAKNIQYF,TGTGCCAGCAGCGTAGGGCAGGGAGGTGCCAAAAACATTCAGTACTTC
13,TRBV4-1,-,-,TRBJ1-2,CASSQDNGSGYTF,TGCGCCAGCAGCCAAGATAATGGGAGTGGCTACACCTTC
13,TRBV30,-,-,TRBJ1-2,CAWRQGALNGYTF,TGTGCCTGGAGACAAGGGGCACTGAATGGCTACACCTTC
12,TRBV5-1,-,-,TRBJ2-1,CASSLRSDEQFF,TGCGCCAGCAGCTTAAGATCGGATGAGCAGTTCTTC
12,TRBV2,-,-,TRBJ1-2,CASSHGTVAYTF,TGTGCCAGCAGCCACGGGACTGTGGCCTACACCTTC
16,TRBV4-3,few,-,TRBJ2-4,CASSQDGSFAKNIQYF,TGCGCCAGCAGCCAAGACGGGTCCTTCGCCAAAAACATTCAGTACTTC
16,TRBV6-5,-,TRBD2,TRBJ2-2,CASSYSASGRTGELFF,TGTGCCAGCAGTTACTCGGCTAGCGGTCGCACCGGGGAGCTGTTTTTT
14,TRBV10-3,-,TRBD1,TRBJ2-1,CAIRNRGPHNEQFF,TGTGCCATCAGGAACAGGGGCCCCCACAATGAGCAGTTCTTC
13,TRBV27,-,-,TRBJ2-1,CASSFQLGVEQFF,TGTGCCAGCAGTTTTCAACTAGGGGTTGAGCAGTTCTTC
13,TRBV12-5,once,-,TRBJ1-2,CASGLFGIAGYTF,TGTGCTAGTGGTTTGTTTGGAATAGCTGGCTACACCTTC
16,TRBV12-5,-,-,TRBJ2-6,CASGLAGGAGANVLTF,TGTGCTAGTGGTTTGGCCGGGGGCGCTGGGGCCAACGTCCTGACTTTC
15,TRBV4-3,-,TRBD2,TRBJ2-1,CASSQAAGGRDEQFF,TGCGCCAGCAGCCAAGCGGCGGGGGGAAGGGATGAGCAGTTCTTC
12,TRBV27,-,-,TRBJ2-5,CASSPRGETQYF,TGTGCCAGCAGCCCCCGGGGAGAGACCCAGTACTTC
12,TRBV29-1,few,-,TRBJ2-3,CSVVGGVDTQYF,TGCAGCGTTGTAGGGGGTGTTGATACGCAGTATTTT
12,TRBV7-9,-,-,TRBJ2-7,CASSLGGKEQYF,TGTGCCAGCAGCTTAGGGGGGAAGGAGCAGTACTTC